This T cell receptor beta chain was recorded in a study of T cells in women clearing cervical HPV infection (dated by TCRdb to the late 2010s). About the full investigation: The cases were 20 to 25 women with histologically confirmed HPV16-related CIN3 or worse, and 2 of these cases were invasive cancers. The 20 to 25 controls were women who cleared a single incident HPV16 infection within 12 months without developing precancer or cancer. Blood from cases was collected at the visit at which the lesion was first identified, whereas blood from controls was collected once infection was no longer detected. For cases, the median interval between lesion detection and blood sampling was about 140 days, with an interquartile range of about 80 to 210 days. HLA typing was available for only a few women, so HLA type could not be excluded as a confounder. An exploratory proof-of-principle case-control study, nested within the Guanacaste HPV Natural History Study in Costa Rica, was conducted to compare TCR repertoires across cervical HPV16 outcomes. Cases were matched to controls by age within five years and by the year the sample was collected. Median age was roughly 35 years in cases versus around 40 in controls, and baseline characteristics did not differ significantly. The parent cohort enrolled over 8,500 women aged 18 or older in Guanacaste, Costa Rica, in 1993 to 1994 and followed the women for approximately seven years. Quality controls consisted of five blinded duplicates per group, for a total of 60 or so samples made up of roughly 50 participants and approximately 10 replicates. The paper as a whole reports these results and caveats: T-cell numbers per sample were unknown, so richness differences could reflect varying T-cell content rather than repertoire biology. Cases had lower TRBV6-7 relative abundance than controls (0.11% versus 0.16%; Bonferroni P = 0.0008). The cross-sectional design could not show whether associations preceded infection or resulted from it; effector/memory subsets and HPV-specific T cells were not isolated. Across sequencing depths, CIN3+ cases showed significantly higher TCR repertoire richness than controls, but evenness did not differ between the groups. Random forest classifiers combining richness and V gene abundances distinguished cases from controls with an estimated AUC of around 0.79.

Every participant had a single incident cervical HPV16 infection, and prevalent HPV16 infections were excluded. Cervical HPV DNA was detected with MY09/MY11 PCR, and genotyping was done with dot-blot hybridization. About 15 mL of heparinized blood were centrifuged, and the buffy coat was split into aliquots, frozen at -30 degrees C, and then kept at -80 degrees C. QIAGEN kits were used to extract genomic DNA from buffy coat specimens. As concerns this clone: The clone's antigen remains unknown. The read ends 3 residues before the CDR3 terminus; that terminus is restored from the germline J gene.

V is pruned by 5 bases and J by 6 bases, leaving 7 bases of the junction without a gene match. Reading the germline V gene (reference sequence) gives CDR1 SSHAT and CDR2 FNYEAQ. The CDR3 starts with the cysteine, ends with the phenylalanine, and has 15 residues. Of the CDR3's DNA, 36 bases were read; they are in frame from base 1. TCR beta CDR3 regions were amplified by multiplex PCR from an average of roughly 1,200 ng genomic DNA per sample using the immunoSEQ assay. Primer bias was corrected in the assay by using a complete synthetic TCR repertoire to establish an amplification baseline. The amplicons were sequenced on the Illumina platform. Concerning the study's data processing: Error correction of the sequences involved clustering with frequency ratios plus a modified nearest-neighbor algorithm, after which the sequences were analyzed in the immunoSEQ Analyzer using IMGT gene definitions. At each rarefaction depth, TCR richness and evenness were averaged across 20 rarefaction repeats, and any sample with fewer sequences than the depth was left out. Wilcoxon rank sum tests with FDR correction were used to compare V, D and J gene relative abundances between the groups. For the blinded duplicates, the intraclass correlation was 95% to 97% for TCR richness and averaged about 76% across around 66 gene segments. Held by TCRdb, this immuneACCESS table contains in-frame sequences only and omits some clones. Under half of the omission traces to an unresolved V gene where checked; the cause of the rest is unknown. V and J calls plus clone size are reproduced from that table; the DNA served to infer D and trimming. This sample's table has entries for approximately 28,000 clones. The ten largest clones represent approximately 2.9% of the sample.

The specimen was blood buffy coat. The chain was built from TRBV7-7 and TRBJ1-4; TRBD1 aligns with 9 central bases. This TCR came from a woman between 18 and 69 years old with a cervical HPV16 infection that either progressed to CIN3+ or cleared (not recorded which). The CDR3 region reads CASSPRRTGDEKLFF. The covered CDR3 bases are TGTGCCAGCAGCCCGCGTCGGACAGGGGATGAAAAA.